The following is a TCR beta chain sequence with its context. The clone's antigen remains unknown. No base-level quality is on record; no much larger clone is a single base apart. Cut back by 5 bases and 7 bases, the V and J ends lie 20 bases apart. The CDR3 runs 15 amino acids, cysteine and phenylalanine included. This entry keeps only the CDR3 DNA: 45 bases, framed from base 1. Per the germline V gene, SQVTM is the CDR1 and ANQGSEA is the CDR2. TCRbeta CDR3 regions were amplified from genomic DNA by means of the immunoSEQ Assay, a bias-controlled multiplex PCR. The original pipeline was this. The number of nucleated cells in each sample was estimated by amplification of reference gene primers within the assay. Sequence reads were collapsed and filtered to measure the absolute abundance of every unique TCRbeta CDR3 rearrangement. For each sample, productive Simpson clonality was calculated by taking the square root of Simpson's diversity index across productive rearrangements. Sourced from immuneACCESS, this table was stored by TCRdb with only in-frame sequences that have V and J called. A share of the clones is absent; for the studies checked, an unresolved V gene accounts for under half, and the remainder has no known explanation. That table is the source of V, J and clone size, and D and trimming were worked out from the DNA. Here the sample has 65,000 to 95,000 clones; around 90% occur a single time. The ten largest clones take up roughly 6.6% of the sample.

The data derive from a study of blood T cell repertoires in COVID-19 (dated by TCRdb to about 2020). Study-wide context: Samples from collaborators originated in the United States, Italy and Spain and spanned both the acute and convalescent phases of COVID-19. The repertoires were released in a freely available public database intended as a resource for research on the immune response to SARS-CoV-2. The dataset comprised deeply sampled blood TCRbeta repertoires from subjects exposed to, actively infected with, or recovered from COVID-19. Nearly every sample came with metadata listing a de-identified subject ID, COVID-19 status, age in years and sex. The prospective study material was composed of cDNA or gDNA derived from T cells, B-cell-depleted T cells, or PBMCs. The samples were drawn from the first 160 participants of the ongoing ImmuneRACE study and from 950 to 1,500 subjects provided by 6 global collaborators. HLA class I and class II types, where available, came from metadata supplied by the sample provider rather than from assay-based typing. General conclusions and limits of the study: How much clinical and demographic metadata was included differed by source and by participant, and the metadata was provided uncurated.

The collaborating institutions used their own protocols to collect whole blood in K2EDTA tubes. For TCRbeta analysis, collaborators shipped samples in one of three forms: frozen whole blood, isolated PBMCs, or DNA extracted from either of those sample types. Input material: peripheral blood. The chain uses TRBV29-1 and TRBJ1-4; the D gene is perhaps TRBD1, from 6 matching bases. This TCR was sampled from a man in his 70s with acute or convalescent COVID-19. The base sequence is TGCAGCGTTTACAACCGGGACACCAAGGGTGAAAAACTGTTTTTT. It is translated as CSVYNRDTKGEKLFF.